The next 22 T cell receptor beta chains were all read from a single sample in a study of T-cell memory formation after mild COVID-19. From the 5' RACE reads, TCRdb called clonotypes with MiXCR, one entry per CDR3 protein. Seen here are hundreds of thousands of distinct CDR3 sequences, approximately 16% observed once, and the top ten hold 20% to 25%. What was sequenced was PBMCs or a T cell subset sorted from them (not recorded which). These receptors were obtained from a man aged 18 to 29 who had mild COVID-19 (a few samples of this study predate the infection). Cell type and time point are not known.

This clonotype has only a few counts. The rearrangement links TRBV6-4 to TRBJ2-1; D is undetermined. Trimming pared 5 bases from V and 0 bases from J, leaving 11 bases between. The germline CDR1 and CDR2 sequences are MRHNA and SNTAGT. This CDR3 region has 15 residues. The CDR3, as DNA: TGTGCCAGCAGTAGGGTAGGGCTCTCCTACAATGAGCAGTTCTTC. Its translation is CASSRVGLSYNEQFF.

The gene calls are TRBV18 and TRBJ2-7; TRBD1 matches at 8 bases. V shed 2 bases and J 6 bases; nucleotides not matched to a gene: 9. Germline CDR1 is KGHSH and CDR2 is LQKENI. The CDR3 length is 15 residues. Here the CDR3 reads CASSPNAQGAGEQYV. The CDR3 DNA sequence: TGTGCCAGCTCACCAAACGCGCAGGGGGCTGGCGAGCAGTACGTC.

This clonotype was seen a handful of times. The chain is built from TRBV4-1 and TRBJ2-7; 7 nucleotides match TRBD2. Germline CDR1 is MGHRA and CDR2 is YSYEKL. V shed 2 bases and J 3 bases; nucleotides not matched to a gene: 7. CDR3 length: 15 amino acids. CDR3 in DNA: TGCGCCAGCAGCCAACTGCCCGGGGGGTTCTACGAGCAGTACTTC. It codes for CASSQLPGGFYEQYF.

CDR3 sequence reads: CASSFIMRGQETQYF. The CDR3 bases are TGTGCCAGCAGTTTTATTATGCGGGGCCAAGAGACCCAGTACTTC. V gene TRBV27 combines with J gene TRBJ2-5, with D perhaps matching TRBD2 (6 bases). The germline V and J ends were trimmed by 3 bases and 1 base, with 12 bases remaining between them. CDR1 and CDR2 (germline): MNHEY, SMNVEV (reference sequence). This CDR3 region has 15 residues.

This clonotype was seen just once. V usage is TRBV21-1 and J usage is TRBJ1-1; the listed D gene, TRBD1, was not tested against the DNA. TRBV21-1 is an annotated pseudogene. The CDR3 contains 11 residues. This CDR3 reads CAIAGESEAFF. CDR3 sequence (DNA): TGTGCCATCGCCGGGGAATCTGAAGCTTTCTTT.

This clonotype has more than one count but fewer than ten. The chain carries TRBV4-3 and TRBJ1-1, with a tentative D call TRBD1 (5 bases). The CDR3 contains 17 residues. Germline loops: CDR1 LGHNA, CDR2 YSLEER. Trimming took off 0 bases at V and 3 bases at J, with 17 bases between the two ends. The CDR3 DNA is TGCGCCAGCAGCCAAGAGGATAGGACCCGAGGGGACACTGAAGCTTTCTTT. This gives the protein CASSQEDRTRGDTEAFF.

CDR3: CASSPLYEQYV. The DNA for the CDR3 is TGTGCCAGCAGCCCATTGTACGAGCAGTACGTC. The gene calls are TRBV7-9 and TRBJ2-7; D is unresolved. V lost 5 bases, J lost 4 bases, and 6 bases lay in between. CDR1 is SEHNR and CDR2 is FQNEAQ in the germline V gene (reference sequence). The CDR3 length is 11 residues.

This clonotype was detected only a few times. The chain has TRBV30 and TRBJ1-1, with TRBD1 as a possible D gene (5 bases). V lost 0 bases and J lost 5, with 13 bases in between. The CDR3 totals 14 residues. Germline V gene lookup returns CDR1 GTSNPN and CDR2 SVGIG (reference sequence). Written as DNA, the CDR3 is TGTGCCTGGAGTGTATCGTCAGGGAGGACTGAAGCTTTCTTT. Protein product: CAWSVSSGRTEAFF. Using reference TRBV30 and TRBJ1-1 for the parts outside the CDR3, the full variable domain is SQTIHQWPATLVQPVGSPLSLECTVEGTSNPNLYWYRQAAGRGLQLLFYSVGIGQISSEVPQNLSASRPQDRQFILSSKKLLLSDSGFYLCAWSVSSGRTEAFFGQGTRLTVV.

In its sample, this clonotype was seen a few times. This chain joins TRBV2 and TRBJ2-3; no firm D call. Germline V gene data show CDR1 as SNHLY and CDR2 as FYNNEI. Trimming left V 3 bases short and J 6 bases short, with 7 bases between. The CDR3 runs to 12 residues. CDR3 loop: CASSESPDTQYF. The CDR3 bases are TGTGCCAGCAGTGAGAGTCCCGATACGCAGTATTTT.

CDR3 sequence: CASSLEAVSSYNEQFF. The CDR3 nucleotides read TGCGCCAGCAGCCTCGAAGCGGTGAGCTCCTACAATGAGCAGTTCTTC. The genes are TRBV4-3 and TRBJ2-1; D is perhaps TRBD2 (5 bases). Trimming took off 4 bases at V and 0 bases at J, with 13 bases between the two ends. The CDR3 loop spans 16 amino acids. Germline CDR1 LGHNA, CDR2 YSLEER.

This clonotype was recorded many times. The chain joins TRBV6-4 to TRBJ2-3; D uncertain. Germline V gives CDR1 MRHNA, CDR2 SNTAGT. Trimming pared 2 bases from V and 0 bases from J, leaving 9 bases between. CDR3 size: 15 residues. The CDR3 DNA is TGTGCCAGCAGTGACCGTGCAGCTAGCACAGATACGCAGTATTTT. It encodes CASSDRAASTDTQYF.

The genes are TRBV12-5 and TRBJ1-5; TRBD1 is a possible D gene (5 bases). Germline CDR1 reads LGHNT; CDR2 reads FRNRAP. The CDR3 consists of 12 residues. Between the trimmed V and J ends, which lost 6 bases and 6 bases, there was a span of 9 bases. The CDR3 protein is CASGEGVQPQHF. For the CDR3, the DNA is TGTGCTAGTGGGGAAGGGGTTCAGCCCCAGCATTTT.

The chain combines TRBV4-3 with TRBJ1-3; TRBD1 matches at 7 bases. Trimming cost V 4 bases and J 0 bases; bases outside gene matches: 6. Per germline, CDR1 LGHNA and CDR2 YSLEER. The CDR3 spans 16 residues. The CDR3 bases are TGCGCCAGCAGCCGAGGGGGGGACAGCTCTGGAAACACCATATATTTT. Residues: CASSRGGDSSGNTIYF.

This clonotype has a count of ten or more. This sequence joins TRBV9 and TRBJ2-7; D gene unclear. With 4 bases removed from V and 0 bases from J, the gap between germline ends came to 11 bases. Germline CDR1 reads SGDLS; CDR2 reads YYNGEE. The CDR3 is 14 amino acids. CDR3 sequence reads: CASSPQASSYEQYV. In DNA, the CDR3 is TGTGCCAGCAGCCCCCAGGCCAGCTCCTACGAGCAGTACGTC.

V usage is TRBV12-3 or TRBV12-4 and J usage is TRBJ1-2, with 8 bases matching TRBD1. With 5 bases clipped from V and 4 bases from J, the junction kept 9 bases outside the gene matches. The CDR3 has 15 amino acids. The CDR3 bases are TGTGCCAGCAGTCCGCGACAGGGGTTGGGCTATGGCTACACCTTC. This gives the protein CASSPRQGLGYGYTF.

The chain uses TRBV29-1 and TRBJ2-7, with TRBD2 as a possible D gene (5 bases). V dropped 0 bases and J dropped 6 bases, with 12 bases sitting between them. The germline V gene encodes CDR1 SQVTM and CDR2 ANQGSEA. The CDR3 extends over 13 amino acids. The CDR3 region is CSVEDDSGVEQYF. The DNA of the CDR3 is TGCAGCGTTGAAGATGATTCCGGGGTCGAGCAGTACTTC.

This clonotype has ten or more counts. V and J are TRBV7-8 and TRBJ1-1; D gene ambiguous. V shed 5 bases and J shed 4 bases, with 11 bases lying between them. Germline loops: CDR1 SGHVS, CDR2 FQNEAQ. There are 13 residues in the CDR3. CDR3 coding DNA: TGTGCCAGCAGCGTAGACCTGAGCACTGAAGCTTTCTTT. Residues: CASSVDLSTEAFF.

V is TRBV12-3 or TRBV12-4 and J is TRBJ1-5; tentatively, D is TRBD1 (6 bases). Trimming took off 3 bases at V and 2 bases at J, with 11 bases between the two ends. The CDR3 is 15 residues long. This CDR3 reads CASSFGGRGNQPQHF. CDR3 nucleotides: TGTGCCAGCAGTTTTGGGGGCAGGGGCAATCAGCCCCAGCATTTT.

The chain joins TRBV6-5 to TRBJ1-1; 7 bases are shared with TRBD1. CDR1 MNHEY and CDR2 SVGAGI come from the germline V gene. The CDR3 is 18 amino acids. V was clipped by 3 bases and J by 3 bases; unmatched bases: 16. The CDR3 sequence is CASSYNSYRGLRDTEAFF. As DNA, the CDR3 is TGTGCCAGCAGTTATAATAGTTATAGGGGGCTTCGGGACACTGAAGCTTTCTTT.

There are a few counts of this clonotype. CDR3 sequence: CASSISHRARGYEQYF. The CDR3 bases are TGTGCCAGTAGTATTTCCCACAGGGCCAGAGGCTACGAGCAGTACTTC. The rearrangement joins TRBV19 to TRBJ2-7; D perhaps matches TRBD1 (6 bases). V was clipped by 3 bases and J by 3 bases, with 18 bases between them. The CDR3 runs to 16 residues. Germline values: CDR1 LNHDA, CDR2 SQIVND (reference sequence). The variable domain in full, with the rest retrieved from reference TRBV19 and TRBJ2-7, is DGGITQSPKYLFRKEGQNVTLSCEQNLNHDAMYWYRQDPGQGLRLIYYSQIVNDFQKGDIAEGYSVSREKKESFPLTVTSAQKNPTAFYLCASSISHRARGYEQYFGPGTRLTVT.

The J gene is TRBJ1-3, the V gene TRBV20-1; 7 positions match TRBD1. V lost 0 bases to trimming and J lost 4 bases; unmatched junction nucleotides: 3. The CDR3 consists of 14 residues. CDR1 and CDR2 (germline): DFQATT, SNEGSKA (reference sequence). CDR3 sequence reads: CSARETGPGNTIYF. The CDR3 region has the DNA TGCAGTGCTAGAGAGACAGGGCCGGGAAACACCATATATTTT.

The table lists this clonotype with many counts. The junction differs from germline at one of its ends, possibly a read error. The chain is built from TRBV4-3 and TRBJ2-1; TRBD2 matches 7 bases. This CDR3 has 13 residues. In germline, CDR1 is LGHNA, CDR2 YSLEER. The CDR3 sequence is CASSLSSSPSGGF. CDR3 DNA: TGCGCCAGCAGCCTATCCTCCTCCCCGTCGGGAGGCTTC.